The next 11 T cell receptor beta chains were all read from a single sample in a study of beta chain features in type 1 diabetes. Antigens of these TCRs are unknown. cDNA synthesis used the whole RNA isolate, giving expressed TCRB sequences. Libraries were prepared by immunoSEQ multiplex PCR; TCRdb keeps only in-frame clonotypes and omits some of them. Of 330,000 or so clones in the sample, around 12% are singletons; the top ten hold about 0.01%. Findings and limits, study-wide: Significant though moderate, a shortening of TCRB CDR3s appeared in all four CD4+ subsets of Type 1 diabetes patients.

Sequencing was carried out using naive CD4+ T cells from blood. The receptors stem from a woman under 30 with type 1 diabetes.

This clone has just a few counts. The chain joins TRBV29-1 to TRBJ2-7; no definite D call. V was pared by 4 bases and J by 4 bases, with 14 bases between. The germline CDR1 and CDR2 sequences are SQVTM and ANQGSEA. The CDR3 consists of 13 residues. The CDR3 DNA reads as TGCAGCGTTGGAGGCGGTGGTGCGTACGAGCAGTACTTC. Protein sequence: CSVGGGGAYEQYF.

This clone has just one count. The V and J genes are TRBV5-1 and TRBJ2-5; D may be TRBD1 (6 bases). The CDR3 is 14 residues long. CDR1 is SGHRS, CDR2 YFSETQ, per germline. The germline V and J ends were trimmed by 3 bases and 1 base, with 10 bases remaining between them. CDR3 nucleotide sequence: TGCGCCAGCAGCTCTGGACAGACCCAAGAGACCCAGTACTTC. Translation: CASSSGQTQETQYF.

This clone came up a few times. The rearrangement joins TRBV5-1 to TRBJ2-3, with a possible D match to TRBD1 (7 bases). From germline, CDR1 is SGHRS and CDR2 YFSETQ. The CDR3 has 13 residues. V was cut by 3 bases and J by 5 bases, with 10 bases left in between. CDR3: CASSWQGGDTQYF. DNA of the CDR3: TGCGCCAGCAGCTGGCAGGGGGGAGATACGCAGTATTTT.

This clone showed up just a few times. The chain couples TRBV2 to TRBJ1-2; a possible D gene is TRBD1 (5 bases). There are 12 residues in the CDR3. V lost 5 bases to trimming and J lost 12 bases, with 16 bases between them. Looked up from germline, CDR1 is SNHLY and CDR2 is FYNNEI. The CDR3 DNA reads TGTGCCAGCAGTTTACAACAGGAAAGTGACACCTTC. The encoded protein is CASSLQQESDTF. The variable domain in full, with the rest retrieved from reference TRBV2 and TRBJ1-2, is EPEVTQTPSHQVTQMGQEVILRCVPISNHLYFYWYRQILGQKVEFLVSFYNNEISEKSEIFDDQFSVERPDGSNFTLKIRSTKLEDSAMYFCASSLQQESDTFGSGTRLTVV.

This clone was counted a few times. This sequence joins TRBV9 and TRBJ2-2, with 11 positions matching TRBD2. CDR3 length: 16 residues. Germline V gene sequence: CDR1 SGDLS, CDR2 YYNGEE. With V trimmed by 4 bases and J by 1 base, 3 bases remained unmatched. DNA of the CDR3: TGTGCCAGCAGCTTGGGACTAGCGGAGAACACCGGGGAGCTGTTTTTT. Its protein is CASSLGLAENTGELFF. Full variable domain (missing parts from reference TRBV9 and TRBJ2-2): DSGVTQTPKHLITATGQRVTLRCSPRSGDLSVYWYQQSLDQGLQFLIQYYNGEERAKGNILERFSAQQFPDLHSELNLSSLELGDSALYFCASSLGLAENTGELFFGEGSRLTVL.

This clone was seen only a few times. This chain uses TRBV9 with TRBJ1-1, with TRBD1 matching over 7 bases. V lost 0 bases to trimming and J lost 6 bases; unmatched junction nucleotides: 11. CDR1 and CDR2 (germline): SGDLS, YYNGEE. The CDR3 totals 16 residues. The CDR3 nucleotides read TGTGCCAGCAGCGTAGGACTAGGGGGCTCTGGGGCTGAAGCTTTCTTT. Amino acids: CASSVGLGGSGAEAFF.

The chain recombines TRBV28 with TRBJ2-1; TRBD2 is a possible D gene (5 bases). V was trimmed by 5 bases and J by 4 bases, leaving 21 bases between them. CDR1 and CDR2 from the germline V gene are MDHEN and SYDVKM. This CDR3 has 17 amino acids. CDR3 sequence reads: CASSLGPVMRAYNEQFF. The CDR3 DNA reads as TGTGCCAGCAGTCTAGGACCGGTCATGAGGGCATACAATGAGCAGTTCTTC.

This rearrangement joins TRBV30 to TRBJ1-3; 7 nucleotides align to TRBD1. V was clipped by 2 bases and J by 7 bases; unmatched bases: 14. Germline CDR1 reads GTSNPN; CDR2 reads SVGIG (reference sequence). The CDR3 loop spans 16 amino acids. CDR3 coding DNA: TGTGCCTGGAGTCACCGACAGGGATTAGTACCTAACACCATATATTTT. Translated, it gives CAWSHRQGLVPNTIYF.

The rearrangement links TRBV30 to TRBJ1-3; 9 bases align to TRBD1. V shed 3 bases and J 7 bases; nucleotides not matched to a gene: 7. The length of the CDR3 is 14 residues. Per germline, CDR1 GTSNPN and CDR2 SVGIG (reference sequence). The CDR3 DNA reads TGTGCCTGGAGGTTGACAGGGGGAAGGAACACCATATATTTT. It codes for CAWRLTGGRNTIYF. Looking up the rest from reference TRBV30 and TRBJ1-3 gives the full variable domain: SQTIHQWPATLVQPVGSPLSLECTVEGTSNPNLYWYRQAAGRGLQLLFYSVGIGQISSEVPQNLSASRPQDRQFILSSKKLLLSDSGFYLCAWRLTGGRNTIYFGEGSWLTVV.

This chain joins TRBV19 and TRBJ2-1, with TRBD1 matching 7 bases. The CDR3 has 14 amino acids. With 8 bases clipped from V and 3 bases from J, the junction kept 7 bases outside the gene matches. Germline CDR1 and CDR2: LNHDA and SQIVND (reference sequence). The CDR3 protein is CASWDSTYYNEQFF. Here the CDR3 DNA reads TGTGCCAGTTGGGACAGTACCTACTACAATGAGCAGTTCTTC. The full variable domain, completed using reference TRBV19 and TRBJ2-1, is DGGITQSPKYLFRKEGQNVTLSCEQNLNHDAMYWYRQDPGQGLRLIYYSQIVNDFQKGDIAEGYSVSREKKESFPLTVTSAQKNPTAFYLCASWDSTYYNEQFFGPGTRLTVL.

This chain uses TRBV9 with TRBJ2-3, with 11 bases that match TRBD2. From germline, CDR1 is SGDLS and CDR2 YYNGEE. CDR3 length equals 16 residues. Trimming took 3 bases from V and 5 from J; bases not matched to a gene: 8. This CDR3 is CASSETSGVMGDTQYF. CDR3 coding DNA: TGTGCCAGCAGCGAGACTAGCGGGGTAATGGGAGATACGCAGTATTTT.